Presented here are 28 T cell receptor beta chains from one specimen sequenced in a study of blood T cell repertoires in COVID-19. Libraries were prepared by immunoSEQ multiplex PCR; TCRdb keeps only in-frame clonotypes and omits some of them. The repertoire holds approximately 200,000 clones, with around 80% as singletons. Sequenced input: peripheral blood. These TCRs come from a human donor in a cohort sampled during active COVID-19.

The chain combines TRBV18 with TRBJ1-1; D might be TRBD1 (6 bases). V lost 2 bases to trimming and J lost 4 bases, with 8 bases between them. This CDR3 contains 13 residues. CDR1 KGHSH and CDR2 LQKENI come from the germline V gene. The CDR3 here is CASSPFRGTEAFF. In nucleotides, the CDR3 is TGTGCCAGCTCACCATTCAGGGGCACTGAAGCTTTCTTT.

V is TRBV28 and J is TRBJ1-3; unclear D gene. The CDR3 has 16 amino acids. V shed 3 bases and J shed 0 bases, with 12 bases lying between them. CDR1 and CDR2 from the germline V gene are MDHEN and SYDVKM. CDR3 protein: CASSFIPVFSGNTIYF. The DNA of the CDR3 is TGTGCCAGCAGTTTCATCCCGGTCTTCTCTGGAAACACCATATATTTT.

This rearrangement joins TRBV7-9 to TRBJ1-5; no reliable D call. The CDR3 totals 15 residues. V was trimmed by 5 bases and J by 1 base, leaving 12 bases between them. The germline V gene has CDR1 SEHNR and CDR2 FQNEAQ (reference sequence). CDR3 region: CASSQAGVSNQPQHF. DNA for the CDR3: TGTGCCAGCAGCCAAGCCGGGGTAAGCAATCAGCCCCAGCATTTT.

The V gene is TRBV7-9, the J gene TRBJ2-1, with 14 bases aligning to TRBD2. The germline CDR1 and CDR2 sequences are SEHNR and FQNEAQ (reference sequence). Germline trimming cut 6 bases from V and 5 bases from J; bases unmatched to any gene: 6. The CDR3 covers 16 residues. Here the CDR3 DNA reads TGTGCCAGCAGAAGACTAGCGGGAGGGATAGACAATGAGCAGTTCTTC. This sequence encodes CASRRLAGGIDNEQFF.

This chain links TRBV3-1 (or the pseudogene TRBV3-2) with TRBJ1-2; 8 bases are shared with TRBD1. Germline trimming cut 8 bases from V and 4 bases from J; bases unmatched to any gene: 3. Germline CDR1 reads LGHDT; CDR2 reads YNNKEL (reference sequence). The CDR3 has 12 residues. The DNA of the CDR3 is TGTGCCAGCTCCACAGGGGGCTATGGCTACACCTTC. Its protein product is CASSTGGYGYTF.

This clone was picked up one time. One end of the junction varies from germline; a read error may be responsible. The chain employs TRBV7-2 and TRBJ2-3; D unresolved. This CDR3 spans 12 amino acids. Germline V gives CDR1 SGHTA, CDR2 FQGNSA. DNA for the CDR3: TGTGCCAGCAGTTTAGGTCATGATACGCAGTATTTT. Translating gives CASSLGHDTQYF.

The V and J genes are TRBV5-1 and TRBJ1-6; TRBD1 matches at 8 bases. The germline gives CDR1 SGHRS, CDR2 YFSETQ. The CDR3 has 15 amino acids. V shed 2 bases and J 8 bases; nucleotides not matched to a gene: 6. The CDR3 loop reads CASSFVQGVDSPLHF. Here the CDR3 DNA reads TGCGCCAGCAGCTTCGTACAGGGGGTAGATTCACCCCTCCACTTT.

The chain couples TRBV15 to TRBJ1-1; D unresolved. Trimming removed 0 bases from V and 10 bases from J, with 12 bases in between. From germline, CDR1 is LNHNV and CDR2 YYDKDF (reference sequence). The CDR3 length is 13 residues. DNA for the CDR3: TGTGCCACCAGCAGAGATTTCACCCCGGGAGCTTTCTTT. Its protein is CATSRDFTPGAFF.

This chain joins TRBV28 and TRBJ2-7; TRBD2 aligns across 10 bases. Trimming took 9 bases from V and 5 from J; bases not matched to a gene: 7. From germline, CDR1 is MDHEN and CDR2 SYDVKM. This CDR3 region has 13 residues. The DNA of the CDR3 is TGTGCCAGTAAGCGGGAGGGGTGGCACGAGCAGTACTTC. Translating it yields CASKREGWHEQYF.

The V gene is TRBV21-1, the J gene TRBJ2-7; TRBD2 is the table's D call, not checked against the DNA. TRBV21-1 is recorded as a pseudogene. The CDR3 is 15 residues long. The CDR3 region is CASSNVKAVSYEQYF. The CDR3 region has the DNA TGTGCCAGCAGCAACGTAAAGGCGGTCTCCTACGAGCAGTACTTC.

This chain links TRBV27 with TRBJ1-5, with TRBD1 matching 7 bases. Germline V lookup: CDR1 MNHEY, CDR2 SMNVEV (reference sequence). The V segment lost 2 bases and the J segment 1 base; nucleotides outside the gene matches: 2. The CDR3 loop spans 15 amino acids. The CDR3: CASSLMTGSNQPQHF. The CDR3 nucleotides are TGTGCCAGCAGTTTAATGACAGGGAGCAATCAGCCCCAGCATTTT.

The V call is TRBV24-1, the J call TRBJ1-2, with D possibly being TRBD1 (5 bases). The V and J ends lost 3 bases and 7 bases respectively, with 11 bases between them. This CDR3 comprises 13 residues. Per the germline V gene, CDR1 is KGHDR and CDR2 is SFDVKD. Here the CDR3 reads CATSDHRSGGYTF. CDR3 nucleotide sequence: TGTGCCACCAGTGATCACAGGTCGGGTGGCTACACCTTC.

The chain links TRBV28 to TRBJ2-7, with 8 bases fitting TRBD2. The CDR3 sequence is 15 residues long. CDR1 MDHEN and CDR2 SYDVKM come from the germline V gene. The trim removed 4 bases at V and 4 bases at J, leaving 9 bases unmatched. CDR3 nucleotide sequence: TGTGCCAGCAGTTGGGGGCGGGTAGCGGGGTACGAGCAGTACTTC. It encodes CASSWGRVAGYEQYF.

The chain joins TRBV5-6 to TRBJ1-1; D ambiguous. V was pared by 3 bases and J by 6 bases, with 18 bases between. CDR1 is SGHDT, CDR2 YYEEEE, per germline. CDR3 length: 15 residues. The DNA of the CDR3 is TGTGCCAGCAGCTCTCTGAGGGAGCACGACTCTGAAGCTTTCTTT. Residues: CASSSLREHDSEAFF.

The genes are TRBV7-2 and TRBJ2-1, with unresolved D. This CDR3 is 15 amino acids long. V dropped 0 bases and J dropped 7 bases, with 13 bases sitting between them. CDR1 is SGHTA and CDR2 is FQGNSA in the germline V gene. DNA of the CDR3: TGTGCCAGCAGCTTAGCGCCCCGCGGATCTAATGAGCAGTTCTTC. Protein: CASSLAPRGSNEQFF.

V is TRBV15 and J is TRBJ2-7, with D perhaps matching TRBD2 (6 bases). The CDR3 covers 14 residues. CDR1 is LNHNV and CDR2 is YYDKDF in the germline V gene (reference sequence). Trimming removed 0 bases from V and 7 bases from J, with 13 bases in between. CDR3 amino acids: CATSRDRAGGEQYF. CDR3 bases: TGTGCCACCAGCAGAGATCGAGCGGGCGGGGAGCAGTACTTC.

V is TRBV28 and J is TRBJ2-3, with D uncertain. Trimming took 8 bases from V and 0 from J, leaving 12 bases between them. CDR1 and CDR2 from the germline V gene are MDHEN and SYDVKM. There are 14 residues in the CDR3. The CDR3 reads CASDSGFSTDTQYF. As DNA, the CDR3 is TGTGCCAGCGACTCCGGGTTTAGCACAGATACGCAGTATTTT.

The CDR3 loop is CAWSPQAYEQYF. The CDR3 DNA follows: TGTGCCTGGAGTCCCCAGGCTTACGAGCAGTACTTC. The chain couples TRBV30 to TRBJ2-7; D is undetermined. CDR1 GTSNPN and CDR2 SVGIG come from the germline V gene (reference sequence). This CDR3 is built from 12 residues. V shed 2 bases and J shed 4 bases, with 9 bases lying between them.

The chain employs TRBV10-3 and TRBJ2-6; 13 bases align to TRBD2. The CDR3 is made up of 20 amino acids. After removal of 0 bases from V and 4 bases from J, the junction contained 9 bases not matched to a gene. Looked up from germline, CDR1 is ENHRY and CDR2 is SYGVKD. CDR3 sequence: CAISESSPGLAGTGANVLTF. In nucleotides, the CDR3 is TGTGCCATCAGTGAGTCCTCCCCGGGACTAGCGGGAACCGGGGCCAACGTCCTGACTTTC.

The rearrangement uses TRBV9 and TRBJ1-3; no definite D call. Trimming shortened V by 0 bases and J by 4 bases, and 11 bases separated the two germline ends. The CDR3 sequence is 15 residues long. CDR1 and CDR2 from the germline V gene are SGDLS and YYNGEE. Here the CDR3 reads CASSVGGREGNTIYF. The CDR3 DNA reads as TGTGCCAGCAGCGTAGGAGGGCGTGAAGGAAACACCATATATTTT.

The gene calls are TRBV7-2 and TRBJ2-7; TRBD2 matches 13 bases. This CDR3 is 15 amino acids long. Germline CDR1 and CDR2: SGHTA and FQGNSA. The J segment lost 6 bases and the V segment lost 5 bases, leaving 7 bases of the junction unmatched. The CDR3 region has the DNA TGTGCCAGCAGCCCTAGGACTAGCGGGAGAGGCGAGCAGTACTTC. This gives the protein CASSPRTSGRGEQYF. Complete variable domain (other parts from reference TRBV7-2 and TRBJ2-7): GAGVSQSPSNKVTEKGKDVELRCDPISGHTALYWYRQSLGQGLEFLIYFQGNSAPDKSGLPSDRFSAERTGGSVSTLTIQRTQQEDSAVYLCASSPRTSGRGEQYFGPGTRLTVT.

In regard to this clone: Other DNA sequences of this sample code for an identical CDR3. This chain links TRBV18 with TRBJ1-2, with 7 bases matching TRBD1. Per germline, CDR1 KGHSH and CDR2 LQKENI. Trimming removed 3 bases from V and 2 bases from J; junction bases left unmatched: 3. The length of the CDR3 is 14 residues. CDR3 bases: TGTGCCAGCTCACCTGACAGGGTGAACTATGGCTACACCTTC. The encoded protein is CASSPDRVNYGYTF.

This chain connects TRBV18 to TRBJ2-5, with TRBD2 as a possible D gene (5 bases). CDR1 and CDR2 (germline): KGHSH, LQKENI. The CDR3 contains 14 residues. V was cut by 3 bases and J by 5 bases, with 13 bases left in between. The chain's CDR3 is CASSPLSGQETQYF. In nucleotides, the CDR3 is TGTGCCAGCTCACCCCTGAGCGGTCAGGAGACCCAGTACTTC. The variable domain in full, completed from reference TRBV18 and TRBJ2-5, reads NAGVMQNPRHLVRRRGQEARLRCSPMKGHSHVYWYRQLPEEGLKFMVYLQKENIIDESGMPKERFSAEFPKEGPSILRIQQVVRGDSAAYFCASSPLSGQETQYFGPGTRLLVL.

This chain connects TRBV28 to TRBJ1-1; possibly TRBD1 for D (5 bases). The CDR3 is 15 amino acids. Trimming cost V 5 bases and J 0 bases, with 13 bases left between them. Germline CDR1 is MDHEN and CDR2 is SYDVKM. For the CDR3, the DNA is TGTGCCAGCAGTCGCCGACAGCGTATGAACACTGAAGCTTTCTTT. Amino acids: CASSRRQRMNTEAFF.

The CDR3 protein is CSSPGYNEQFF. The CDR3 DNA reads as TGCAGTTCCCCAGGGTACAATGAGCAGTTCTTC. The rearrangement links TRBV20-1 to TRBJ2-1, with a possible D match to TRBD1 (5 bases). The CDR3 consists of 11 residues. The germline V and J ends were trimmed by 8 bases and 4 bases, with 9 bases remaining between them. Per germline, CDR1 DFQATT and CDR2 SNEGSKA (reference sequence).

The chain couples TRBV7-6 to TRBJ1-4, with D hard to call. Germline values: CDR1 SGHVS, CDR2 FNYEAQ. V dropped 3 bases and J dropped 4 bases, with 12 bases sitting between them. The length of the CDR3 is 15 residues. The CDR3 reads CASSFEGRINEKLFF. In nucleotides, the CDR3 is TGTGCCAGCAGCTTCGAGGGCAGGATTAATGAAAAACTGTTTTTT.

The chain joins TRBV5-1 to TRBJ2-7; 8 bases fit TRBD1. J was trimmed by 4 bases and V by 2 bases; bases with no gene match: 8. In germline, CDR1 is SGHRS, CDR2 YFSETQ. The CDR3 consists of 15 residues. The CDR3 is CASSFWTGSSYEQYF. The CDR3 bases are TGCGCCAGCAGCTTCTGGACAGGGTCCTCATACGAGCAGTACTTC.

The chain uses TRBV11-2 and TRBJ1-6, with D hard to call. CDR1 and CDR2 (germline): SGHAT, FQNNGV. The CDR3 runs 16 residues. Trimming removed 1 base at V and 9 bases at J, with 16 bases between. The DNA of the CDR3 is TGTGCCAGCAGCTTAGTGCGGATAGGTCTTGGTTCACCCCTCCACTTT. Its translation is CASSLVRIGLGSPLHF.